The TCR beta chain under discussion was sequenced for a study of graft-versus-host responses after intestinal transplantation. Study details: Multivisceral, liver-intestinal, or isolated intestinal transplants were given to recipients. Points from the study as a whole: The recipient marrow held GvH clones, and some of them showed up first in ileum or blood. Peak GvH clone levels in circulation were associated with early post-transplant HvG declines.

After transplant, marrow was aspirated from the posterior iliac crest or elsewhere. CDR3 length: 15 residues. V was cut by 0 bases and J by 0 bases, with 9 bases left in between. Germline-derived CDR1 and CDR2 are LGHNT and FRNRAP. Some clones are missing from TCRdb's copy, which holds only in-frame ones; the method was immunoSEQ multiplex PCR. The table records under 25,000 clones, around nine tenths of them present only once. Notes on this clone: No antigen is known for it.

The sample was bone marrow, taken roughly 130 days after transplant. The clonotype comes from a human patient who received an intestinal transplant, so some T cells may come from the graft donor. The V gene is TRBV12-5, the J gene TRBJ2-7, with D uncertain. The CDR3 nucleotides read TGTGCTAGTGGTTTGGTAATCGGCTACTCCTACGAGCAGTACTTC. It codes for CASGLVIGYSYEQYF.